These 26 T cell receptor beta chains originate from one sample sequenced in a study of blood T cells in healthy people across ages. PCR was performed a second time for roughly 7 to 11 cycles using a sample-barcoded 5' primer and a J-beta primer mix. From the 5' RACE reads, TCRdb called clonotypes with MiXCR, one entry per CDR3 protein. The repertoire holds 1.5 million or so distinct CDR3 sequences, with around 42% as singletons. Sequencing was performed on blood. The receptors derive from a woman aged 18-35 years in good health.

This clonotype has just a few counts. The CDR3 reads CASRDRDRDGYTF. CDR3 sequence (DNA): TGTGCCAGCAGAGACCGGGACAGGGATGGCTACACCTTC. The V gene is TRBV21-1, the J gene TRBJ1-2; TRBD1, the table's D call, was not compared with the DNA. TRBV21-1 corresponds to a pseudogene. This CDR3 contains 13 residues.

The CDR3 sequence is CASGTSDRVEQYF. CDR3 DNA sequence: TGTGCCAGCGGGACTAGCGATAGGGTCGAGCAGTACTTC. The rearrangement uses TRBV6-1 and TRBJ2-7; 10 positions match TRBD2. After removal of 8 bases from V and 6 bases from J, the junction contained 7 bases not matched to a gene. The germline V gene has CDR1 MNHNS and CDR2 SASEGT. The CDR3 extends over 13 amino acids.

The chain's CDR3 is CASSRGLIEETQYF. CDR3 bases: TGTGCCAGCAGCCGGGGGTTAATCGAGGAGACCCAGTACTTC. V gene TRBV12-3 or TRBV12-4 combines with J gene TRBJ2-5; D is possibly TRBD2 (6 bases). This CDR3 has 14 residues. V lost 6 bases, J lost 5 bases, and 16 bases lay in between.

This clonotype was counted a few times. The V call is TRBV15, the J call TRBJ2-1; D not resolved. Looked up from germline, CDR1 is LNHNV and CDR2 is YYDKDF (reference sequence). The V and J ends lost 3 bases and 0 bases respectively, with 21 bases between them. CDR3 length equals 19 residues. The CDR3 is CATSRWEGSPKSSYNEQFF. The CDR3 DNA is TGTGCCACCAGCAGGTGGGAAGGATCGCCTAAGAGCTCCTACAATGAGCAGTTCTTC. Variable domain in full (rest from reference TRBV15 and TRBJ2-1): DAMVIQNPRYQVTQFGKPVTLSCSQTLNHNVMYWYQQKSSQAPKLLFHYYDKDFNNEADTPDNFQSRRPNTSFCFLDIRSPGLGDTAMYLCATSRWEGSPKSSYNEQFFGPGTRLTVL.

The rearrangement links TRBV2 to TRBJ2-5; tentatively, D is TRBD2 (6 bases). The DNA end favors TRBJ2-7, so the J call may be wrong. The CDR3 contains 14 residues. Germline-derived CDR1 and CDR2 are SNHLY and FYNNEI. The CDR3 DNA reads as TGTGCCAGCACTCGACTAGGGATCACCTACGAGCAGTACTTC. Encoded protein: CASTRLGITYEQYF.

In its sample, this clonotype was seen a few times. This chain connects TRBV27 to TRBJ1-6; D is perhaps TRBD1 (5 bases). With 6 bases removed from V and 8 bases from J, the gap between germline ends came to 17 bases. This CDR3 has 15 amino acids. Germline V lookup: CDR1 MNHEY, CDR2 SMNVEV (reference sequence). The CDR3 spells CASSPWGELDSPLHF. The CDR3 bases are TGTGCCAGCAGCCCTTGGGGGGAGCTCGATTCACCCCTCCACTTT.

This clonotype was counted a few times. The chain has TRBV4-1 and TRBJ2-7; 8 nucleotides match TRBD1. Germline lookup yields CDR1 MGHRA and CDR2 YSYEKL. The V segment lost 5 bases and the J segment 0 bases; nucleotides outside the gene matches: 9. The CDR3 sequence is 16 residues long. CDR3 in amino acids: CASSAVEQGASYEQYF. CDR3 in DNA: TGCGCCAGCAGCGCCGTAGAGCAGGGGGCCTCCTACGAGCAGTACTTC.

The table lists this clonotype with a few counts. This chain links TRBV6-1 with TRBJ2-1; tentatively, D is TRBD2 (6 bases). The CDR3 runs 15 residues. Per the germline V gene, CDR1 is MNHNS and CDR2 is SASEGT. V lost 0 bases and J 9 bases, leaving 15 bases between the germline ends. The CDR3 spells CASSEAGSQRSEQFF. The CDR3 nucleotides are TGTGCCAGCAGTGAAGCCGGGAGCCAAAGGAGTGAGCAGTTCTTC.

V gene TRBV29-1 combines with J gene TRBJ1-1; D gene unclear. The germline V gene has CDR1 SQVTM and CDR2 ANQGSEA. The CDR3 has 13 residues. The ends were cut back, 7 bases at V and 2 bases at J, with 14 bases in the middle. For the CDR3, the DNA is TGCAGCGCCCAGGCGAACTCAAACACTGAAGCTTTCTTT. Translating gives CSAQANSNTEAFF.

The chain links TRBV7-9 to TRBJ2-1; 7 bases are a match to TRBD1. The CDR3 has 18 residues. CDR1 SEHNR and CDR2 FQNEAQ come from the germline V gene (reference sequence). Unmatched junction bases numbered 13, after V lost 5 bases and J lost 0 bases. The CDR3 coding sequence is TGTGCCAGCAGCCCGGCAATGACAACAGGGGACTCCTACAATGAGCAGTTCTTC. This translates into CASSPAMTTGDSYNEQFF.

The V gene is TRBV6-1, the J gene TRBJ1-1; D is uncertain. V lost 1 base and J lost 1, with 7 bases in between. Germline assignment: CDR1 MNHNS and CDR2 SASEGT. The CDR3 runs to 14 residues. DNA of the CDR3: TGTGCCAGCAGTGAAGATAACAGGAACACTGAAGCTTTCTTT. Amino acids: CASSEDNRNTEAFF.

In its sample, this clonotype was seen once. This chain joins TRBV20-1 and TRBJ2-2, with a tentative D call TRBD2 (5 bases). CDR1 is DFQATT, CDR2 SNEGSKA, per germline (reference sequence). V shed 6 bases and J shed 1 base, with 12 bases lying between them. This CDR3 spans 14 amino acids. DNA of the CDR3: TGCAGTGCCCCGACTAACTTGAACACCGGGGAGCTGTTTTTT. This translates into CSAPTNLNTGELFF.

The rearrangement joins TRBV30 to TRBJ2-2, with D hard to call. The V end was cut by 5 bases, the J end by 1 base, with 2 bases between. The CDR3 totals 11 residues. CDR1 and CDR2 from the germline V gene are GTSNPN and SVGIG (reference sequence). CDR3 coding DNA: TGTGCCTGGGGGAACACCGGGGAGCTGTTTTTT. Amino acids: CAWGNTGELFF.

The V gene is TRBV20-1, the J gene TRBJ2-7, with 11 nucleotides matching TRBD1. Trimming cost V 5 bases and J 2 bases; bases outside gene matches: 8. The CDR3 totals 15 residues. Germline lookup yields CDR1 DFQATT and CDR2 SNEGSKA (reference sequence). The CDR3 nucleotides are TGCAGTGCTGTCCAACGGGACAGGGGGACCTACGAGCAGTACTTC. As protein: CSAVQRDRGTYEQYF.

V and J are TRBV2 and TRBJ1-6; D is undetermined. There are 13 residues in the CDR3. V was trimmed by 7 bases and J by 8 bases, leaving 12 bases between them. CDR1 is SNHLY and CDR2 is FYNNEI in the germline V gene. In nucleotides, the CDR3 is TGTGCCAGCATCGAGAGGTTGGATTCACCCCTCCACTTT. Residues: CASIERLDSPLHF.

V gene TRBV7-9 combines with J gene TRBJ1-2; perhaps TRBD1 as D (6 bases). V lost 5 bases to trimming and J lost 8 bases, with 15 bases between them. The CDR3 has 13 amino acids. Germline V CDR1 and CDR2: SEHNR, FQNEAQ (reference sequence). CDR3 in amino acids: CASSQIRDIGYTF. The CDR3 DNA is TGTGCCAGCAGCCAAATCCGGGACATCGGCTACACCTTC.

The chain carries TRBV12-3 or TRBV12-4 and TRBJ2-7, with 11 positions matching TRBD2. The V segment lost 6 bases and the J segment 5 bases; nucleotides outside the gene matches: 6. The CDR3 extends over 14 amino acids. The CDR3 here is CASRPSGRSNEQYF. The CDR3 DNA sequence: TGTGCCAGCAGACCTAGCGGGAGGTCGAACGAGCAGTACTTC.

This clonotype has a handful of counts. The chain has TRBV10-3 and TRBJ2-7; 7 nucleotides line up with TRBD1. The CDR3 spans 15 residues. The V and J ends lost 3 bases and 1 base, in that order; junction bases with no gene match: 6. CDR1 and CDR2 (germline): ENHRY, SYGVKD. CDR3: CAISDPGQHSYEQYF. CDR3 bases: TGTGCCATCAGTGACCCGGGACAGCATTCCTACGAGCAGTACTTC.

This clonotype was found a few times. The J gene is TRBJ2-2, the V gene TRBV7-2; 8 bases are a match to TRBD2. V shed 2 bases and J 4 bases; nucleotides not matched to a gene: 9. CDR3 length: 17 residues. The germline gives CDR1 SGHTA, CDR2 FQGNSA. The CDR3 DNA reads as TGTGCCAGCAGCTTATCTCAGCGGGGGCCGGGCACCGGGGAGCTGTTTTTT. This sequence encodes CASSLSQRGPGTGELFF. Complete variable domain (other parts from reference TRBV7-2 and TRBJ2-2): GAGVSQSPSNKVTEKGKDVELRCDPISGHTALYWYRQSLGQGLEFLIYFQGNSAPDKSGLPSDRFSAERTGGSVSTLTIQRTQQEDSAVYLCASSLSQRGPGTGELFFGEGSRLTVL.

The chain carries TRBV6-2 or TRBV6-3 and TRBJ1-1; D unresolved. Germline V CDR1 and CDR2: MNHEY, SVGEGT. There are 13 residues in the CDR3. V was pared by 8 bases and J by 0 bases, with 10 bases between. The CDR3 DNA follows: TGTGCCAGCCGGGTGTCCATGAACACTGAAGCTTTCTTT. Translating gives CASRVSMNTEAFF.

The chain combines TRBV12-3 or TRBV12-4 with TRBJ1-1; D gene ambiguous. V shed 6 bases and J shed 7 bases, with 9 bases lying between them. The CDR3 totals 11 residues. The CDR3 loop reads CASRLTYEAFF. CDR3 bases: TGTGCCAGCAGGCTCACCTATGAAGCTTTCTTT.

This clonotype came up a few times. The chain employs TRBV18 and TRBJ2-5; D tentatively reads TRBD1 or TRBD2 (5 bases each). Germline CDR1 is KGHSH and CDR2 is LQKENI. V dropped 0 bases and J dropped 1 base, with 9 bases sitting between them. The CDR3 consists of 15 residues. The CDR3 region is CASSPPGLAQETQYF. CDR3 in DNA: TGTGCCAGCTCACCACCGGGGCTAGCCCAAGAGACCCAGTACTTC. Full variable domain (missing parts from reference TRBV18 and TRBJ2-5): NAGVMQNPRHLVRRRGQEARLRCSPMKGHSHVYWYRQLPEEGLKFMVYLQKENIIDESGMPKERFSAEFPKEGPSILRIQQVVRGDSAAYFCASSPPGLAQETQYFGPGTRLLVL.

The chain carries TRBV2 and TRBJ2-1; 10 bases match TRBD2. CDR1 is SNHLY, CDR2 FYNNEI, per germline. V trimming: 6 bases; J trimming: 5 bases; junction bases outside the gene matches: 10. The CDR3 consists of 16 residues. This chain's CDR3 is CASSSRAGGRNNEQFF. For the CDR3, the DNA is TGTGCCAGCAGCAGTCGAGCGGGAGGGAGAAACAATGAGCAGTTCTTC. Full variable domain (missing parts from reference TRBV2 and TRBJ2-1): EPEVTQTPSHQVTQMGQEVILRCVPISNHLYFYWYRQILGQKVEFLVSFYNNEISEKSEIFDDQFSVERPDGSNFTLKIRSTKLEDSAMYFCASSSRAGGRNNEQFFGPGTRLTVL.

V gene TRBV7-9 combines with J gene TRBJ2-1; D unresolved. Trimming cost V 1 base and J 8 bases, with 12 bases left between them. The CDR3 is 14 residues long. CDR1 and CDR2 from the germline V gene are SEHNR and FQNEAQ (reference sequence). The CDR3 region is CASSLDAGEDEQFF. The CDR3 nucleotides are TGTGCCAGCAGCTTAGATGCCGGTGAGGATGAGCAGTTCTTC.

This clonotype was seen only a few times. This sequence joins TRBV6-5 and TRBJ1-6; a possible D gene is TRBD1 (5 bases). Germline V gene lookup returns CDR1 MNHEY and CDR2 SVGAGI. Trimming pared 5 bases from V and 7 bases from J, leaving 12 bases between. This CDR3 has 14 amino acids. The CDR3 loop is CASSPRVWNSPLHF. DNA for the CDR3: TGTGCCAGCAGTCCCAGGGTTTGGAATTCACCCCTCCACTTT.

J is TRBJ2-1 and V is TRBV4-2; 12 bases agree with TRBD2. There are 20 residues in the CDR3. Trimming at V came to 1 base and at J to 4 bases, leaving 14 bases not matched to a gene. Germline values: CDR1 LGHNA, CDR2 YNFKEQ. DNA of the CDR3: TGTGCCAGCAGCCAAGGAGGAGCTAGCGGGAGGGCTAGTTGGTACAATGAGCAGTTCTTC. Translation: CASSQGGASGRASWYNEQFF.